The clone carrying this T cell receptor (beta chain) occurred many times. Its antigen is unidentified. This sample is part of a study of response to subunit inactivated influenza vaccine. TCRdb recomputed calls from the RT-PCR reads with MiXCR, one row per CDR3 protein. The sample has 650,000 or so distinct CDR3 sequences; around 13% are singletons. Overall study findings and caveats: The authors put forward the suggestion that each seasonal influenza vaccination may bring in only a limited number of new T cells.

This CDR3 is 12 amino acids long. The V and J ends lost 5 bases and 0 bases respectively, with 5 bases between them. The germline gives CDR1 ENHRY, CDR2 SYGVKD. The receptor was derived from a man aged 50 to 59 who received an inactivated influenza vaccine. This chain uses TRBV10-3 with TRBJ2-7; the D is unclear. Here the sequenced sample was PBMCs from blood, taken 14 to 15 days before vaccination. The CDR3 DNA follows: TGTGCCATCAGTCCCTCCTCCTACGAGCAGTACTTC. Amino acid sequence: CAISPSSYEQYF.